The rows below give T cell receptor beta chains drawn from one sample of a study of blood T cell repertoires in COVID-19. Profiled with immunoSEQ multiplex PCR; TCRdb holds only in-frame clones, not every one. The sample includes 200,000 to 250,000 clones, roughly 82% of them seen just once. The sequenced material came from peripheral blood. These receptors all come from a woman in her sixties or seventies with acute or convalescent COVID-19. The CDR3 runs from the conserved cysteine through the conserved F or W. The D gene is left open where the match is weak. Not all rows give a size; the values are once, few, many and, for expanded clones, a class.

CASSFGVQTGYNEKLFF | TGTGCCAGCAGCTTTGGCGTTCAGACAGGCTATAATGAAAAACTGTTTTTT | NA | TRBJ1-4 | TRBV7-9 | NA
CATRSSNYGYTF | TGCGCCACAAGGAGCTCTAACTATGGCTACACCTTC | NA | TRBJ1-2 | TRBV10-2 | NA
CASSFKTGGTYNEQFF | TGTGCCAGCAGCTTTAAGACAGGGGGCACCTACAATGAGCAGTTCTTC | few | TRBJ2-1 | TRBV11-1 | TRBD1
CASSPRGGAQETQYF | TGCGCCAGCAGCCCTCGCGGGGGGGCCCAAGAGACCCAGTACTTC | NA | TRBJ2-5 | TRBV5-1 | TRBD2
CASRWDRANTEAFF | TGTGCCAGCAGGTGGGACAGAGCGAACACTGAAGCTTTCTTT | NA | TRBJ1-1 | TRBV6-1 | TRBD1
CASSRTGDNQPQHF | TGTGCCAGCAGCAGGACAGGGGACAATCAGCCCCAGCATTTT | NA | TRBJ1-5 | TRBV5-4 | TRBD1
CASSQELAFSGNTIYF | TGTGCCAGCAGCCAAGAACTAGCCTTCTCTGGAAACACCATATATTTT | NA | TRBJ1-3 | TRBV4-2 | NA
CASSLTEGAGYTF | TGCGCCAGCAGCTTAACAGAGGGCGCCGGCTACACCTTC | NA | TRBJ1-2 | TRBV5-1 | NA
CASSRDRTPGNTIYF | TGTGCCAGCAGCCGGGACAGGACTCCTGGAAACACCATATATTTT | NA | TRBJ1-3 | TRBV7-9 | TRBD1
CASSQDTLAGFDEQFF | TGTGCCAGCAGCCAAGACACACTAGCGGGGTTCGATGAGCAGTTCTTC | NA | TRBJ2-1 | TRBV4-2 | TRBD2
CASSSSRLIGGDQPQHF | TGTGCCAGCAGTTCCTCTCGCCTAATTGGGGGGGATCAGCCCCAGCATTTT | once | TRBJ1-5 | TRBV27 | NA
CASSFGGTETQYF | TGTGCCAGCAGCTTTGGAGGGACAGAGACCCAGTACTTC | NA | TRBJ2-5 | TRBV7-9 | NA
CASSLRFTEAFF | TGTGCCAGCAGTTTGCGATTCACTGAAGCTTTCTTT | NA | TRBJ1-1 | TRBV28 | NA
CASSYTGTGGLAEAFF | TGCGCCAGCAGCTACACCGGGACAGGGGGCCTCGCTGAAGCTTTCTTT | NA | TRBJ1-1 | TRBV5-1 | TRBD1
CASSQVGRVNTEAFF | TGTGCCAGCAGCCAGGTAGGGAGAGTGAACACTGAAGCTTTCTTT | NA | TRBJ1-1 | TRBV4-2 | NA
CASSFLGQGPETQYF | TGTGCCAGCAGTTTCCTTGGACAGGGCCCAGAGACCCAGTACTTC | NA | TRBJ2-5 | TRBV6-5 | TRBD1
CASSAGQGLTYEQYF | TGTGCCAGCAGCGCAGGACAGGGACTGACCTACGAGCAGTACTTC | NA | TRBJ2-7 | TRBV7-2 | TRBD1
CASSQEGSSGGANEQFF | TGCGCCAGCAGCCAAGAGGGAAGTAGCGGGGGGGCCAATGAGCAGTTCTTC | NA | TRBJ2-1 | TRBV4-1 | TRBD2
CASSQGERGPYNEQFF | TGCGCCAGCAGCCAGGGAGAGCGGGGGCCCTACAATGAGCAGTTCTTC | few | TRBJ2-1 | TRBV4-1 | TRBD2
CSVAGTSKGTQYF | TGCAGCGTAGCCGGGACTAGCAAAGGGACCCAGTACTTC | once | TRBJ2-5 | TRBV29-1 | TRBD2
CASSTRAQAGANVLTF | TGTGCCAGTAGTACGAGAGCTCAGGCGGGGGCCAACGTCCTGACTTTC | once | TRBJ2-6 | TRBV19 | NA
CASSLLWAGGSTYEQYF | TGTGCCAGCAGTTTACTTTGGGCGGGGGGATCTACCTACGAGCAGTACTTC | NA | TRBJ2-7 | TRBV28 | TRBD2
CASSRGQGLDYGYTF | TGTGCCAGCAGCAGGGGACAGGGGCTCGACTATGGCTACACCTTC | NA | TRBJ1-2 | TRBV11-2 | TRBD1
CASSANYIWDKTDTQYF | TGTGCCAGCAGCGCGAATTATATTTGGGACAAGACAGATACGCAGTATTTT | NA | TRBJ2-3 | TRBV5-6 | NA
CASSQRGHFPNTIYF | TGCGCCAGCAGCCAAAGGGGACATTTCCCAAACACCATATATTTT | NA | TRBJ1-3 | TRBV4-3 | NA
CASSPSGETGELFF | TGCGCCAGCAGCCCGTCGGGAGAGACCGGGGAGCTGTTTTTT | NA | TRBJ2-2 | TRBV4-1 | NA
CASSPGQGRYGYTF | TGCGCCAGCAGTCCGGGACAGGGGAGGTATGGCTACACCTTC | few | TRBJ1-2 | TRBV4-1 | TRBD1
CASSNYVDEQYF | TGTGCCAGCAGCAACTATGTAGACGAGCAGTACTTC | NA | TRBJ2-7 | TRBV21-1 | NA
CASSSDRDRGIYGYTF | TGTGCCAGCAGTTCGGACCGGGACAGGGGCATCTATGGCTACACCTTC | NA | TRBJ1-2 | TRBV27 | TRBD1
CASSLGPDRAWTYEQYF | TGTGCCAGCAGCTTGGGCCCAGACAGGGCCTGGACCTACGAGCAGTACTTC | once | TRBJ2-7 | TRBV7-9 | TRBD1
CASSQRSSYNEQFF | TGTGCCAGCTCCCAGAGGAGCTCCTACAATGAGCAGTTCTTC | NA | TRBJ2-1 | TRBV6-5 | NA
CASSPSGTGVSYGYTF | TGTGCCAGCTCACCAAGCGGGACAGGCGTGAGCTATGGCTACACCTTC | NA | TRBJ1-2 | TRBV18 | TRBD1
CASSRDTDYGYTF | TGTGCCAGCTCACGGGACACGGACTATGGCTACACCTTC | NA | TRBJ1-2 | TRBV18 | NA
CASSVDRGISYEQYF | TGTGCCAGCAGCGTGGACAGGGGGATCTCCTACGAGCAGTACTTC | NA | TRBJ2-7 | TRBV6-5 | TRBD1
CASSLAGQGFSASEQYF | TGTGCCAGCAGCTTAGCGGGACAGGGTTTTTCAGCTTCCGAGCAGTACTTC | NA | TRBJ2-7 | TRBV7-9 | TRBD1
CATRSGQGAYNEQFF | TGTGCCACCAGATCCGGACAGGGGGCCTACAATGAGCAGTTCTTC | NA | TRBJ2-1 | TRBV24-1 | TRBD1
CASSLPGYGYTF | TGTGCCAGCAGTTTACCGGGGTATGGCTACACCTTC | NA | TRBJ1-2 | TRBV12-3/TRBV12-4 | NA
CASSYSRTGDQETQYF | TGTGCCAGCAGTTACTCGAGGACAGGGGACCAAGAGACCCAGTACTTC | NA | TRBJ2-5 | TRBV6-2/TRBV6-3 | TRBD1
CASSLRRGAVNNQPQHF | TGTGCCAGCAGCTTACGGAGAGGCGCTGTTAACAATCAGCCCCAGCATTTT | NA | TRBJ1-5 | TRBV7-8 | NA
CASSFQGAQGLYEQYF | TGTGCCAGCAGTTTTCAAGGGGCACAGGGATTGTACGAGCAGTACTTC | once | TRBJ2-7 | TRBV28 | NA
CSVVSGGPYNEQFF | TGCAGCGTTGTTAGCGGGGGGCCCTACAATGAGCAGTTCTTC | NA | TRBJ2-1 | TRBV29-1 | TRBD2
CASSPRGRSYTEAFF | TGTGCCAGCTCACCAAGGGGCCGTTCGTACACTGAAGCTTTCTTT | NA | TRBJ1-1 | TRBV18 | NA
CASSAQDPQFF | TGTGCCAGCAGCGCCCAGGATCCTCAGTTCTTC | NA | TRBJ2-1 | TRBV7-9 | NA
CSVQGLEGYTF | TGCAGTGTACAGGGTCTGGAAGGCTACACCTTC | NA | TRBJ1-2 | TRBV20-1 | NA
CASSPRGRETQYF | TGTGCCAGCAGTCCCAGGGGTCGGGAGACCCAGTACTTC | NA | TRBJ2-5 | TRBV6-5 | NA
CASSLGVAQETQYF | TGTGCCAGCAGCTTAGGGGTAGCCCAAGAGACCCAGTACTTC | NA | TRBJ2-5 | TRBV13 | NA
CASSQGAGGYSNQPQHF | TGTGCCAGCAGCCAAGGGGCAGGGGGCTATAGCAATCAGCCCCAGCATTTT | NA | TRBJ1-5 | TRBV3-1/TRBV3-2 | TRBD1
CASSSSFAANSPLHF | TGTGCCAGCAGCTCCTCGTTCGCCGCGAATTCACCCCTCCACTTT | NA | TRBJ1-6 | TRBV7-6 | NA
CASSFLRNAGELFF | TGTGCCAGCAGCTTCCTGAGAAACGCCGGGGAGCTGTTTTTT | NA | TRBJ2-2 | TRBV5-5 | NA
CASSQDRTSGLQFF | TGTGCCAGCAGCCAAGATAGGACTAGCGGGTTACAGTTCTTC | NA | TRBJ2-1 | TRBV4-2 | TRBD2
CANLPGQGTDTQYF | TGCGCCAACTTACCGGGACAGGGGACGGATACGCAGTATTTT | NA | TRBJ2-3 | TRBV10-1 | TRBD1
CASSTAHGTANTEAFF | TGCGCCAGCAGCACTGCCCACGGGACAGCCAACACTGAAGCTTTCTTT | NA | TRBJ1-1 | TRBV5-1 | TRBD1
CASSFPGQGNYEQYF | TGTGCCAGCAGTTTCCCGGGACAGGGCAACTACGAGCAGTACTTC | once | TRBJ2-7 | TRBV28 | TRBD1
CASSLVSGGYNEQFF | TGCGCCAGCAGCTTAGTGAGCGGGGGTTACAATGAGCAGTTCTTC | NA | TRBJ2-1 | TRBV5-1 | TRBD2
CASSQESTGRNGYTF | TGCGCCAGCAGCCAAGAGAGTACAGGGCGGAACGGCTACACCTTC | NA | TRBJ1-2 | TRBV4-3 | NA